This T cell receptor beta chain derives from a study of human CD4 T cells and Enterobacteriaceae. Sorting took every CD4+ cell except CD45RA+CCR7+CD95- naive cells, reaching over 95% purity. Healthy donors' blood was sourced from blood donation centers in Switzerland. CD4+ T cells and monocytes were enriched with CD4 and CD14 microbeads. Sorted cells lacked CD8+, CD14+, CD16+, CD56+, CD19+ and CD25-bright cells. V was clipped by 6 bases and J by 2 bases; unmatched bases: 7. Looked up from germline, CDR1 is LNHDA and CDR2 is SQIVND (reference sequence). The CDR3 contains 16 residues. Deep-level sequencing, detecting one cell in 200,000, covered ex vivo memory CD4+. TCRdb's table, derived via immunoSEQ multiplex PCR, lists solely in-frame clones and lacks some. The sample contains 25,000 to 30,000 clones, about 82% of which appear only once.

The V call is TRBV19, the J call TRBJ1-4; 9 positions agree with TRBD1. The sequence came from a human donor in good health. The sequenced sample consisted of memory CD4+ T cells from blood. DNA of the CDR3: TGTGCCAGTAGCCAATACAGGGGGCGGACTAATGAAAAACTGTTTTTT. Amino acids: CASSQYRGRTNEKLFF.